The TCR beta chain described here comes from a study of blood T cell repertoires in COVID-19. Whole-study context: In each case, the material was cDNA or gDNA derived from T cells, B-cell-depleted T cells, or PBMCs.

Authors' analysis steps: For nucleated cells, counts were estimated from reference gene primer amplification. Measured with immunoSEQ multiplex PCR; TCRdb has only the in-frame clones, and not every one. V and J calls and clone size are as listed in that table; D and trimming were resolved from the DNA. The sample yields roughly 140,000 clones, roughly 79% seen once. The CDR3 is 14 residues long. Looked up from germline, CDR1 is SGHRS and CDR2 is YFSETQ. V was pared by 3 bases and J by 3 bases, with 3 bases of the junction left unmatched. This chain joins TRBV5-1 and TRBJ2-5; 9 nucleotides line up with TRBD1. The sequence was obtained from a human donor with acute or convalescent COVID-19. The donor label of this sample is uncertain. Sequences were obtained from peripheral blood. The CDR3 sequence: CASSSGQGKETQYF. In nucleotides, the CDR3 is TGCGCCAGCAGCTCTGGACAGGGGAAAGAGACCCAGTACTTC.